This T cell receptor (beta chain) was sequenced in a study of blood T cell repertoires in COVID-19. Looking at the study overall: The United States, Italy and Spain were the sources of the acute and convalescent COVID-19 samples. Sources were T cells, B-cell-depleted T cells, or PBMCs; the material itself was cDNA or gDNA.

Trimming removed 6 bases at V and 1 base at J, with 6 bases between. Germline CDR1 ENHRY, CDR2 SYGVKD. The CDR3 runs to 12 residues. Per the original methods: Nucleated cell counts were estimated from reference gene primer amplification. The assay was immunoSEQ multiplex PCR, and TCRdb's table has in-frame clones only and misses some. Clonal size and the V and J genes are those of that table, whereas D and trimming came from the DNA. Of 70,000 or so clones in the sample, roughly 89% were seen once. The rearrangement links TRBV10-3 to TRBJ2-5; TRBD2 is a possible D gene (5 bases). This receptor was taken from a man aged 25 to 40 with acute or convalescent COVID-19. What was sequenced was peripheral blood. The CDR3 DNA sequence: TGTGCCATCAGCGGGGTCCAAGAGACCCAGTACTTC. Translation gives CAISGVQETQYF.